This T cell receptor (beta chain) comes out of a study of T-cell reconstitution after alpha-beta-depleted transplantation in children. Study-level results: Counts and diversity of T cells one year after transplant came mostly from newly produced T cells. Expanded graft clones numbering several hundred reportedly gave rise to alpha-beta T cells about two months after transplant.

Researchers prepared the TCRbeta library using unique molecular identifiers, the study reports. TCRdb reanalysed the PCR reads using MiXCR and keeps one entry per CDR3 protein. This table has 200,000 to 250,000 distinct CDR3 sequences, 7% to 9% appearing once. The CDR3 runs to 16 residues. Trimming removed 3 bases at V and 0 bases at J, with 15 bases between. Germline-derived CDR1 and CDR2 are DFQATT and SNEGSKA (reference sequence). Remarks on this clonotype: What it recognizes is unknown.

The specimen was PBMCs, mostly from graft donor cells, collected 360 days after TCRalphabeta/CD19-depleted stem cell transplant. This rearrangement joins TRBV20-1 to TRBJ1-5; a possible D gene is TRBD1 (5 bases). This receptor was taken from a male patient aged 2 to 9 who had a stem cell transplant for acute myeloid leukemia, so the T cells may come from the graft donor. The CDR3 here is CSARDPGGYSNQPQHF. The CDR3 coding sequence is TGCAGTGCTAGGGACCCCGGGGGATATAGCAATCAGCCCCAGCATTTT.